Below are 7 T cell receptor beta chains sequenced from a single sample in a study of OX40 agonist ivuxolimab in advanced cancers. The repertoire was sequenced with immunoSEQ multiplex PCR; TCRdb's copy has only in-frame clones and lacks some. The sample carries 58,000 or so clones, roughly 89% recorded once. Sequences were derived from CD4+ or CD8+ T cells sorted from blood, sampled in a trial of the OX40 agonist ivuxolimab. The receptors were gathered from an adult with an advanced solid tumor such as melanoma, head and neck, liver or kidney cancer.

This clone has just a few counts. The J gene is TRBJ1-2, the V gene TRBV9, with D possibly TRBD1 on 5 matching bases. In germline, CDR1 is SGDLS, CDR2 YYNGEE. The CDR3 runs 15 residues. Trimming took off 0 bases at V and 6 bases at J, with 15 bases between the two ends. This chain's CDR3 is CASSVASGTADGYTF. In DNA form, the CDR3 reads TGTGCCAGCAGCGTAGCTTCCGGGACCGCGGATGGCTACACCTTC.

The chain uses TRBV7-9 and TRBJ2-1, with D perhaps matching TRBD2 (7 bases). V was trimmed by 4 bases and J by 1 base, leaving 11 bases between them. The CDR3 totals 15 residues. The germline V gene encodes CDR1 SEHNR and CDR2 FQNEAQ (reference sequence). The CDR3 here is CASSSQGGSYNEQFF. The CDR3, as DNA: TGTGCCAGCAGCTCACAGGGAGGGTCCTACAATGAGCAGTTCTTC.

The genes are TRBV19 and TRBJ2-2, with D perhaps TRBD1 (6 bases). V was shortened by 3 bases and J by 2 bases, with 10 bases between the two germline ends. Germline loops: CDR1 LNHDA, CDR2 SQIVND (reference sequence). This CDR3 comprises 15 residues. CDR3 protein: CASSILGGNTGELFF. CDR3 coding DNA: TGTGCCAGTAGTATCTTAGGGGGTAACACCGGGGAGCTGTTTTTT.

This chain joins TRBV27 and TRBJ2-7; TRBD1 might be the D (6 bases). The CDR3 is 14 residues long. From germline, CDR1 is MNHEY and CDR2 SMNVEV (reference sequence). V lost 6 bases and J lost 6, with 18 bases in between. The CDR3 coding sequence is TGTGCCAGCAGCCCAACGGACAGCCGAGCCGAGCAGTACTTC. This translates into CASSPTDSRAEQYF.

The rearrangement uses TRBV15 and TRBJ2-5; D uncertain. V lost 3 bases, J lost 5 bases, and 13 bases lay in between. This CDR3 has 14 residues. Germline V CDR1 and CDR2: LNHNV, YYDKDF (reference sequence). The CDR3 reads CATSRPSSRETQYF. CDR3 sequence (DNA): TGTGCCACCAGCAGGCCGTCCTCGAGGGAGACCCAGTACTTC. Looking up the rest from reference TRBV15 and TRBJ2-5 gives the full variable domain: DAMVIQNPRYQVTQFGKPVTLSCSQTLNHNVMYWYQQKSSQAPKLLFHYYDKDFNNEADTPDNFQSRRPNTSFCFLDIRSPGLGDTAMYLCATSRPSSRETQYFGPGTRLLVL.

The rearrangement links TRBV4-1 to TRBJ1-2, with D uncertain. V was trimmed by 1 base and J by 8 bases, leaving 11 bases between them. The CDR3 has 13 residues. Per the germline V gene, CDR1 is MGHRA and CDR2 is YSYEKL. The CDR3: CASSQAAPEGYTF. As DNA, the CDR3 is TGCGCCAGCAGCCAAGCGGCCCCGGAAGGCTACACCTTC.

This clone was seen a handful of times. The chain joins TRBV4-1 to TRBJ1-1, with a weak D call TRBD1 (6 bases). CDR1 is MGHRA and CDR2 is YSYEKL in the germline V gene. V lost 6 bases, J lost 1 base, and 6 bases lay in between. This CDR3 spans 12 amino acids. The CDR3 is CASRTGNTEAFF. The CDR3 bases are TGCGCCAGCAGGACAGGGAACACTGAAGCTTTCTTT.